This entry describes one T cell receptor (beta chain). This entry belongs to a study of T cell responses to AZD1222 COVID-19 vaccine. The assay was immunoSEQ multiplex PCR, and TCRdb's table has in-frame clones only and misses some. Of around 150,000 clones listed, around 89% are singletons. This CDR3 is built from 15 residues. V dropped 5 bases and J dropped 2 bases, with 18 bases sitting between them. Germline values: CDR1 SQVTM, CDR2 ANQGSEA. The TCR was taken from an adult in good health. The sample in question was peripheral blood, obtained on day 0 of AZD1222 vaccination. The chain has TRBV29-1 and TRBJ1-2, with D unresolved. The CDR3: CSVSESLLRNYGYTF. The CDR3 nucleotides read TGCAGCGTTTCAGAGAGTCTGCTTCGGAACTATGGCTACACCTTC.